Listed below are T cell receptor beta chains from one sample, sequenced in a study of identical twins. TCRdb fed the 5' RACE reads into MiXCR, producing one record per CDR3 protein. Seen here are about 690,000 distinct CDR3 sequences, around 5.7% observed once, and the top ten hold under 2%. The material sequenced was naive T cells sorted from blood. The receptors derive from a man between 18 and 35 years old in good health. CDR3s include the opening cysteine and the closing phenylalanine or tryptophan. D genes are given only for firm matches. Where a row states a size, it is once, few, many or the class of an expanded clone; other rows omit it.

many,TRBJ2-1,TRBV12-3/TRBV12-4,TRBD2,CASSFGASGLNEQFF,TGTGCCAGCAGTTTTGGGGCTAGCGGACTCAATGAGCAGTTCTTC
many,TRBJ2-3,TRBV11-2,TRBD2,CASSLDYTGLAGYTDTQYF,TGTGCCAGCAGCCTGGACTACACAGGACTAGCGGGATATACAGATACGCAGTATTTT
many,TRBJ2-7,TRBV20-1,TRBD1,CSARDLRLDRVYEQYF,TGCAGTGCTAGAGATCTTAGGTTGGACAGGGTTTACGAGCAGTACTTC
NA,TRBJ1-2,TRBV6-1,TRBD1,CASKEGGLVGYTF,TGTGCCAGCAAGGAAGGGGGCTTGGTTGGCTACACCTTC
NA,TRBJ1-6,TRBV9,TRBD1,CASSVKDRVGSPLHF,TGTGCCAGCAGCGTAAAAGACAGGGTTGGTTCACCCCTCCACTTT
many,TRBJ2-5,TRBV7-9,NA,CASSNRDGQETQYF,TGTGCCAGCAGCAACCGGGACGGACAAGAGACCCAGTACTTC
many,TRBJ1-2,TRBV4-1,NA,CASSQEVGYGYTF,TGCGCCAGCAGCCAAGAGGTCGGCTATGGCTACACCTTC
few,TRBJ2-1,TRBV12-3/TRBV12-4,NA,CASSLDGGELDEQFF,TGTGCCAGCAGTTTGGATGGGGGCGAGTTGGATGAGCAGTTCTTC
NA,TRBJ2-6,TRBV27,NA,CASSLFRGRGSLSGANVLTF,TGTGCCAGCAGTTTATTTCGCGGCAGGGGATCCCTCTCTGGGGCCAACGTCCTGACTTTC
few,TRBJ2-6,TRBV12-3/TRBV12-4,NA,CASSPDGYSGANVLTF,TGTGCCAGCAGCCCAGACGGCTACTCTGGGGCCAACGTCCTGACTTTC
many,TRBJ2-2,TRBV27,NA,CASSLRWGNGELFF,TGTGCCAGCAGTTTAAGATGGGGGAACGGGGAGCTGTTTTTT
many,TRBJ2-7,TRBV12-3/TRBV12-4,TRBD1,CASGKTGQGYEQYF,TGTGCCAGCGGGAAGACGGGACAGGGTTACGAGCAGTACTTC
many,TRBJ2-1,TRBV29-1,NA,CSVEDSLNRGLHNEQFF,TGCAGCGTTGAAGATTCCCTGAACAGGGGACTGCACAATGAGCAGTTCTTC
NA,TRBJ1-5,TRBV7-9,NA,CASSSGSDYSNQPQHF,TGTGCCAGCAGCTCGGGCTCCGACTATAGCAATCAGCCCCAGCATTTT
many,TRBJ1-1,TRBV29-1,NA,CSAYKGRGTEAFF,TGCAGCGCCTACAAGGGCCGCGGCACTGAAGCTTTCTTT
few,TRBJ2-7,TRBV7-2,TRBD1,CASTIRGRGEQYF,TGTGCCAGCACCATCAGGGGGCGAGGGGAGCAGTACTTC